This TCR beta chain was documented in a study of T cell repertoires in cytomegalovirus infection. TCRdb fed the reads into MiXCR, producing one record per CDR3 protein. Of more than 65,000 distinct CDR3 sequences listed, approximately 46% are singletons. Trimming removed 2 bases at V and 0 bases at J, with 4 bases between. The CDR3 sequence is 14 residues long. Germline V gene sequence: CDR1 SGHTA, CDR2 FQGTGA. As to this clonotype: The antigen remains unidentified.

Sequencing used CD8+ T cells from cultured PBMCs, obtained from culture after CMV antigen stimulation. The V and J genes are TRBV7-3 and TRBJ2-2; D remains unclear. The origin of this receptor is a human donor in good health (CMV status not recorded). Some clones in this sample may be carry-over from other donors' samples. DNA of the CDR3: TGTGCCAGCAGCTTACAGCCGAACACCGGGGAGCTGTTTTTT. Amino acid sequence: CASSLQPNTGELFF.